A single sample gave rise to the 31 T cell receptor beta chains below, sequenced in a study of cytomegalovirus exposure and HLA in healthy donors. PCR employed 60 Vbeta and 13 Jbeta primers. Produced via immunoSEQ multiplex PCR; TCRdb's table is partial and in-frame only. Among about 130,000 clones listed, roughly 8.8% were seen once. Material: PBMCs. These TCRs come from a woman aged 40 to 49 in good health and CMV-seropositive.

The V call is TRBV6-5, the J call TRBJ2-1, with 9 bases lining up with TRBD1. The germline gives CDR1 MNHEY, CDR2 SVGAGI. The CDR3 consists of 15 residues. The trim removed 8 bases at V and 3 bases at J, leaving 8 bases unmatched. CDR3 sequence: CASSPTGGYYNEQFF. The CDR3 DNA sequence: TGTGCCAGCTCCCCCACAGGGGGCTACTACAATGAGCAGTTCTTC.

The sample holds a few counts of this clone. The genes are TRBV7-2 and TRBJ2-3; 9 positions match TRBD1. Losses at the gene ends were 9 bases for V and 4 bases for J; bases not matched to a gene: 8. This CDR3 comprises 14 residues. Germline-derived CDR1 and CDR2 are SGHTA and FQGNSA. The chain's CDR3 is CASLQGAPPDTQYF. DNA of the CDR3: TGTGCCAGTTTACAGGGGGCGCCCCCAGATACGCAGTATTTT.

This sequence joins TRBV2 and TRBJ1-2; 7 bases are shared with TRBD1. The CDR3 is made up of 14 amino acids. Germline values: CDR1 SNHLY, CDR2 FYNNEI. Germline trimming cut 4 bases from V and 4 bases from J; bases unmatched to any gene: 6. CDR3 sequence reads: CASSGQGPSYGYTF. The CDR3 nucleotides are TGTGCCAGCAGTGGACAGGGTCCATCCTATGGCTACACCTTC.

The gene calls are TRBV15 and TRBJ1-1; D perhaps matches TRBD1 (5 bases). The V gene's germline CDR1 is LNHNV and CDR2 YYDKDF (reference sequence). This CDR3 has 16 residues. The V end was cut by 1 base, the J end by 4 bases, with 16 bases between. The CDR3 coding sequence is TGTGCCACCAGCAGAGTAATGGGAAGGGGTGGCACTGAAGCTTTCTTT. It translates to CATSRVMGRGGTEAFF.

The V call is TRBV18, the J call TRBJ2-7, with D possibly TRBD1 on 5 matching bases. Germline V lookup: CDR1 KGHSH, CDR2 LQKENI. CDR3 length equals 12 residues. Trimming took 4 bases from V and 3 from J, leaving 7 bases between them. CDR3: CASSLDSYEQYF. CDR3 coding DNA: TGTGCCAGCTCACTTGACAGCTACGAGCAGTACTTC.

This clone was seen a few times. Here the CDR3 reads CASSQDSSGGPQFF. CDR3 coding DNA: TGCGCCAGCAGCCAAGACTCTAGCGGGGGTCCCCAGTTCTTC. The chain combines TRBV4-1 with TRBJ2-1; 10 bases are a match to TRBD2. Germline V gene sequence: CDR1 MGHRA, CDR2 YSYEKL. The ends lost 0 bases at V and 13 bases at J; junction bases unmatched: 6. The CDR3 is 14 amino acids.

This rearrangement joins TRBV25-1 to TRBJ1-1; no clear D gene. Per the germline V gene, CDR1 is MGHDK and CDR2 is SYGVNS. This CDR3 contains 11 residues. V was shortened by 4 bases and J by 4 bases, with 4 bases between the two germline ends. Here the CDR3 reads CASSVFTEAFF. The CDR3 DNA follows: TGTGCCAGCAGTGTCTTCACTGAAGCTTTCTTT.

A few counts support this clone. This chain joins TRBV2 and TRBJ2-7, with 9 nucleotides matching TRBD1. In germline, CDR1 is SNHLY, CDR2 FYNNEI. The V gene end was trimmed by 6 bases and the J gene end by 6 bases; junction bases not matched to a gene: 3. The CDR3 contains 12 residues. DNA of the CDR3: TGTGCCAGCAGCGAGACAGGGGGCGAGCAGTACTTC. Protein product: CASSETGGEQYF. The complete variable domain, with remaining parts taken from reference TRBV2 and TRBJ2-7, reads EPEVTQTPSHQVTQMGQEVILRCVPISNHLYFYWYRQILGQKVEFLVSFYNNEISEKSEIFDDQFSVERPDGSNFTLKIRSTKLEDSAMYFCASSETGGEQYFGPGTRLTVT.

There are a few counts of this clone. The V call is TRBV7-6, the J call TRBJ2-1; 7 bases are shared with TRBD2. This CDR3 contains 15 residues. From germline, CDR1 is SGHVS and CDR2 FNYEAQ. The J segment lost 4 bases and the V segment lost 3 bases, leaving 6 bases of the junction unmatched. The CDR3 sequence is CASSFTGGGYNEQFF. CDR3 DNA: TGTGCCAGCAGCTTCACTGGCGGGGGTTACAATGAGCAGTTCTTC.

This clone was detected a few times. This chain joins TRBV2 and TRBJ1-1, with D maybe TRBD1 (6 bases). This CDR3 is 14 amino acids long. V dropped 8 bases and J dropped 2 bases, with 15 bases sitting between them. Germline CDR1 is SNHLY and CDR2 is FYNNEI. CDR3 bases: TGTGCCAGCCTCCTAGGGGGAGAAAACACTGAAGCTTTCTTT. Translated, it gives CASLLGGENTEAFF.

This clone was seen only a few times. The CDR3 is CASSEGEGYRSPLHF. The CDR3 coding sequence is TGTGCCAGTAGCGAGGGGGAAGGGTATCGTTCACCCCTCCACTTT. This chain connects TRBV19 to TRBJ1-6; TRBD1 might be the D (6 bases). CDR3 length: 15 amino acids. The ends were cut back, 6 bases at V and 9 bases at J, with 18 bases in the middle. The germline V gene encodes CDR1 LNHDA and CDR2 SQIVND (reference sequence).

CDR3 sequence: CASSLGSGGTEAFF. In DNA, the CDR3 is TGTGCCAGCAGCTTAGGTTCAGGGGGGACTGAAGCTTTCTTT. The chain has TRBV7-2 and TRBJ1-1; 7 nucleotides line up with TRBD1. Germline loops: CDR1 SGHTA, CDR2 FQGNSA. CDR3 length: 14 residues. V shed 1 base and J 5 bases; nucleotides not matched to a gene: 4.

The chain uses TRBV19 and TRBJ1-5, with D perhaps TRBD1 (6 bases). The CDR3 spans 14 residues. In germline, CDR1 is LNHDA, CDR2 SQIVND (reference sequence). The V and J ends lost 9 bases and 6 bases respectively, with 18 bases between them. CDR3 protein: CASLPTGGSQPQHF. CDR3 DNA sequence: TGTGCCAGCTTACCGACAGGCGGTAGTCAGCCCCAGCATTTT.

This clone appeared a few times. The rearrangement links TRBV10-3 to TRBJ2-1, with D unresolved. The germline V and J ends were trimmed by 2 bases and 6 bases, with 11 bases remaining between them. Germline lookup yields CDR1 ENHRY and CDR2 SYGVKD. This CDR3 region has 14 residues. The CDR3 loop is CAISEPMRSNEQFF. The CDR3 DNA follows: TGTGCCATCAGTGAGCCGATGCGTAGCAATGAGCAGTTCTTC.

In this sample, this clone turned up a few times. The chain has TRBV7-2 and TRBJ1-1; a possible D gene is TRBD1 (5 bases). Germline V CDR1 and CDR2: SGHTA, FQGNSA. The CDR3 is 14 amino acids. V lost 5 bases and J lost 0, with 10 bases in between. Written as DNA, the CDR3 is TGTGCCAGCAGCCGGGGGTTGGTGAACACTGAAGCTTTCTTT. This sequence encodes CASSRGLVNTEAFF.

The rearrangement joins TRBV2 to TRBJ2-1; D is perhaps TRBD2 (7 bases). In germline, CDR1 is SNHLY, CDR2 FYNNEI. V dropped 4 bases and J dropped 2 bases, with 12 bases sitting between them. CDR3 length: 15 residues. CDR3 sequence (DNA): TGTGCCAGCAGTGTGGAGCGGGACACCTACAATGAGCAGTTCTTC. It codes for CASSVERDTYNEQFF.

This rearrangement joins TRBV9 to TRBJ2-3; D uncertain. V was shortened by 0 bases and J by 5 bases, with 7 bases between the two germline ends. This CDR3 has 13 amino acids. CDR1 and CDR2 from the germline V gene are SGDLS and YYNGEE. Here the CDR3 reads CASSVVVEDTQYF. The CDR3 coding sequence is TGTGCCAGCAGCGTAGTAGTAGAAGATACGCAGTATTTT. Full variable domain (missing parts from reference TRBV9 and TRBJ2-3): DSGVTQTPKHLITATGQRVTLRCSPRSGDLSVYWYQQSLDQGLQFLIQYYNGEERAKGNILERFSAQQFPDLHSELNLSSLELGDSALYFCASSVVVEDTQYFGPGTRLTVL.

The CDR3 DNA reads as TGCAGCGTTGGGTGGCAACCTAATGAAAAACTGTTTTTT. This gives the protein CSVGWQPNEKLFF. The chain joins TRBV29-1 to TRBJ1-4; D gene uncertain. V lost 4 bases and J 3 bases, leaving 9 bases between the germline ends. This CDR3 contains 13 residues. In germline, CDR1 is SQVTM, CDR2 ANQGSEA.

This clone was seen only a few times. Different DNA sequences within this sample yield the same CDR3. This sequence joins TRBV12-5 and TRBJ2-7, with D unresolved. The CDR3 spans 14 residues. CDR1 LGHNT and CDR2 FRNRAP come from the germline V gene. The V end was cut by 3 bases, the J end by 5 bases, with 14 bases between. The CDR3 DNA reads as TGTGCTAGTGGTTTTGGAGTCACTTCCAACGAGCAGTACTTC. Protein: CASGFGVTSNEQYF. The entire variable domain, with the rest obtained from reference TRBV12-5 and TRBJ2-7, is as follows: DARVTQTPRHKVTEMGQEVTMRCQPILGHNTVFWYRQTMMQGLELLAYFRNRAPLDDSGMPKDRFSAEMPDATLATLKIQPSEPRDSAVYFCASGFGVTSNEQYFGPGTRLTVT.

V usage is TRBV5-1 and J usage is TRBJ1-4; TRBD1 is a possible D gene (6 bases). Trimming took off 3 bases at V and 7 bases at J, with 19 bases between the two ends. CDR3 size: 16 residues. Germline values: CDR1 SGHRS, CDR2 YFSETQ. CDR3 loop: CASSSGQITTLEKLFF. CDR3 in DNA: TGCGCCAGCAGCTCTGGACAGATCACTACTCTTGAAAAACTGTTTTTT. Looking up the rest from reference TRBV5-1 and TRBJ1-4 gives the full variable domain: KAGVTQTPRYLIKTRGQQVTLSCSPISGHRSVSWYQQTPGQGLQFLFEYFSETQRNKGNFPGRFSGRQFSNSRSEMNVSTLELGDSALYLCASSSGQITTLEKLFFGSGTQLSVL.

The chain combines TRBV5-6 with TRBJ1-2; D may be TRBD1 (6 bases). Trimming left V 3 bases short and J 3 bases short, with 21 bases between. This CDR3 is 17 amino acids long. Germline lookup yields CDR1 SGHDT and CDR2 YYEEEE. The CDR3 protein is CASSSTSNRELDYGYTF. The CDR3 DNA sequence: TGTGCCAGCAGCTCGACTTCCAACAGGGAACTGGACTATGGCTACACCTTC.

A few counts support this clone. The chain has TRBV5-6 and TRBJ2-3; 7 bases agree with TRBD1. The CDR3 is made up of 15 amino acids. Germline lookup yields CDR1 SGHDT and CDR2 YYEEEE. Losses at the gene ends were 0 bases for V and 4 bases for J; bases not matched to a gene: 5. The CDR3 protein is CASSLDRGVADTQYF. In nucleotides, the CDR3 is TGTGCCAGCAGCTTGGACAGGGGAGTAGCAGATACGCAGTATTTT.

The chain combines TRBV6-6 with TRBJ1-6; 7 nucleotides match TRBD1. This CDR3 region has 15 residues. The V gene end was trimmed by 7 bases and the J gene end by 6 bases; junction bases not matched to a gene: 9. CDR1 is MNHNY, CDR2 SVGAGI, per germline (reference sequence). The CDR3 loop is CASTYGTAGNSPLHF. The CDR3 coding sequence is TGTGCCAGCACCTACGGGACAGCGGGTAATTCACCCCTCCACTTT.

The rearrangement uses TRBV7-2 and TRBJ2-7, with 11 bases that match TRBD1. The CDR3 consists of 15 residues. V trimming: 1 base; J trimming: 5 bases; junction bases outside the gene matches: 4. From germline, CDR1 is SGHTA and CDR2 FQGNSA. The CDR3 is CASSLVGTGGDEQYF. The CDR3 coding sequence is TGTGCCAGCAGCTTAGTGGGGACAGGGGGTGACGAGCAGTACTTC.

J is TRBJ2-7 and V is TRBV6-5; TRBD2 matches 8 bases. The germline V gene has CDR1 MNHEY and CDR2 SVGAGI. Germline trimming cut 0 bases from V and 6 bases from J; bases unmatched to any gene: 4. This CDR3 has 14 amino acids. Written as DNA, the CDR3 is TGTGCCAGCAGTTACTCTAACGGGGGGGCCGAGCAGTACTTC. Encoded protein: CASSYSNGGAEQYF.

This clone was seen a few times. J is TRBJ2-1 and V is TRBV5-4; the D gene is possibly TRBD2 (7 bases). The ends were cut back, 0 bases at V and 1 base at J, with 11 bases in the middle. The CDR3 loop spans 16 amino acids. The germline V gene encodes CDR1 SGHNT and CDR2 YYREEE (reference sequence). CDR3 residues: CASSLEGGASYNEQFF. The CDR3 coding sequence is TGTGCCAGCAGCTTGGAAGGGGGGGCGTCCTACAATGAGCAGTTCTTC. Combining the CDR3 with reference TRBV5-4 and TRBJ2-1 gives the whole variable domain ETGVTQSPTHLIKTRGQQVTLRCSSQSGHNTVSWYQQALGQGPQFIFQYYREEENGRGNFPPRFSGLQFPNYSSELNVNALELDDSALYLCASSLEGGASYNEQFFGPGTRLTVL.

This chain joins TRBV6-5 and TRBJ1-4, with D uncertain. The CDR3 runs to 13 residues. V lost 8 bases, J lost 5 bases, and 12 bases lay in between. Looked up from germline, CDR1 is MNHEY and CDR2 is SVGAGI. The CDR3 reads CASGRTANEKLFF. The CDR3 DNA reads TGTGCCAGCGGTCGGACTGCGAATGAAAAACTGTTTTTT.

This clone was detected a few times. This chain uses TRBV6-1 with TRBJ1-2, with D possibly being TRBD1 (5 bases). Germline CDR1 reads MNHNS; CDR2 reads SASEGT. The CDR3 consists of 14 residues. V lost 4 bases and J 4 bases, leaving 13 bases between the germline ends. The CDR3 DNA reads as TGTGCCAGCAGTGCAATCCACAGGCCCTATGGCTACACCTTC. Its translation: CASSAIHRPYGYTF.

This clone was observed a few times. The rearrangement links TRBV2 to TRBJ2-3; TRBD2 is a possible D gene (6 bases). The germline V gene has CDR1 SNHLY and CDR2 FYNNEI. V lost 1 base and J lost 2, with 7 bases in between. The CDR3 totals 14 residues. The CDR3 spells CASSEERATDTQYF. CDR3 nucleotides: TGTGCCAGCAGTGAAGAGCGGGCCACAGATACGCAGTATTTT.

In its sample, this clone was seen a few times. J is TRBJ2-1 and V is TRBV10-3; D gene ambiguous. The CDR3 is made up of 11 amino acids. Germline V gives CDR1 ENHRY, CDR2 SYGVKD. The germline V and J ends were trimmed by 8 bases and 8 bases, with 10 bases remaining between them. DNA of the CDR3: TGTGCCATCGCCCGGTCGGATGAGCAGTTCTTC. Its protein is CAIARSDEQFF.

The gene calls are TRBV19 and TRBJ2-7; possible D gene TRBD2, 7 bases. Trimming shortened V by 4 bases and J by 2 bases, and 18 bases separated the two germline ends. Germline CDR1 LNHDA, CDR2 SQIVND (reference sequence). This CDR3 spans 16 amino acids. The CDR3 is CASSTYGGPPPYEQYF. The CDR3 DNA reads TGTGCCAGTAGTACCTACGGGGGGCCTCCTCCCTACGAGCAGTACTTC.